This T cell receptor beta chain was sequenced for a study of cytomegalovirus exposure and HLA in healthy donors. J was trimmed by 7 bases and V by 0 bases; bases with no gene match: 5. The germline V gene encodes CDR1 SSHAT and CDR2 FNYEAQ (reference sequence). The CDR3 has 15 residues. 60 Vbeta and 13 Jbeta primers were used in PCR. Clones were sequenced by immunoSEQ multiplex PCR, and TCRdb holds only the in-frame ones, with some missing. The data contain 90,000 to 130,000 clones, about three quarters of them singletons. The TCR originated in a woman between 55 and 75 years old in good health and CMV-seropositive. This sequence joins TRBV7-7 and TRBJ2-1, with 8 bases that match TRBD2. Sequenced: PBMCs. For the CDR3, the DNA is TGTGCCAGCAGCTTAGCGTTCGGCGGGGGGAATGAGCAGTTCTTC. Translating it yields CASSLAFGGGNEQFF. Full variable domain (missing parts from reference TRBV7-7 and TRBJ2-1): GAGVSQSPRYKVTKRGQDVTLRCDPISSHATLYWYQQALGQGPEFLTYFNYEAQPDKSGLPSDRFSAERPEGSISTLTIQRTEQRDSAMYRCASSLAFGGGNEQFFGPGTRLTVL.